This entry lists 31 T cell receptor beta chains sequenced from one sample in a study of shared clonotypes between healthy human individuals. Assay: immunoSEQ multiplex PCR; the TCRdb copy retains only in-frame clones and omits some. This sample carries approximately 590,000 clones, about 95% of them seen once, and the ten largest clones take 0.11%. Naive CD8 cells were CD45RO-negative, positively selected for CCR7, excluding terminally differentiated effector memory CD45RA+ cells. Sequencing used naive CD8+ T cells sorted from blood. The source of these receptors is a woman between 25 and 40 years old in good health.

The chain carries TRBV5-5 and TRBJ2-7; 7 positions match TRBD1. Germline CDR1 reads SGHKS; CDR2 reads YYEKEE (reference sequence). V was pared by 3 bases and J by 3 bases, with 9 bases of the junction left unmatched. The CDR3 is made up of 15 amino acids. The CDR3 region is CASSSQGPARYEQYF. CDR3 DNA: TGTGCCAGCAGCTCACAGGGGCCTGCGCGCTACGAGCAGTACTTC.

V and J are TRBV6-6 and TRBJ2-3; D gene unclear. The V end was cut by 0 bases, the J end by 5 bases, with 6 bases between. The germline gives CDR1 MNHNY, CDR2 SVGAGI (reference sequence). The CDR3 is 13 amino acids. DNA for the CDR3: TGTGCCAGCAGTTACTCTCTCATAGATACGCAGTATTTT. Translating it yields CASSYSLIDTQYF.

The CDR3 loop is CASSLVQGWETQYF. In DNA form, the CDR3 reads TGTGCCAGCAGCTTAGTTCAGGGGTGGGAGACCCAGTACTTC. This chain uses TRBV7-9 with TRBJ2-5, with a tentative D call TRBD1 (6 bases). Looked up from germline, CDR1 is SEHNR and CDR2 is FQNEAQ (reference sequence). This CDR3 comprises 14 residues. The germline V and J ends were trimmed by 1 base and 5 bases, with 11 bases remaining between them.

The gene calls are TRBV15 and TRBJ2-4; D not resolved. This CDR3 comprises 12 residues. Trimming shortened V by 7 bases and J by 6 bases, and 10 bases separated the two germline ends. CDR1 and CDR2 from the germline V gene are LNHNV and YYDKDF (reference sequence). As DNA, the CDR3 is TGTGCCACCACACGACTTGGAAACATTCAGTACTTC. Encoded protein: CATTRLGNIQYF.

V gene TRBV11-1 combines with J gene TRBJ2-7, with D possibly being TRBD1 or TRBD2 (5 bases each). The CDR3 sequence is 15 residues long. Germline values: CDR1 SGHAT, CDR2 FQDESV (reference sequence). V was trimmed by 2 bases and J by 7 bases, leaving 18 bases between them. CDR3 bases: TGTGCCAGCAGCTTACGTCGGGACGGGTATGTAGAGCAGTACTTC. Amino acids: CASSLRRDGYVEQYF.

This chain connects TRBV2 to TRBJ1-1; the D is unclear. The CDR3 runs 12 residues. CDR1 is SNHLY and CDR2 is FYNNEI in the germline V gene. V was shortened by 11 bases and J by 1 base, with 11 bases between the two germline ends. The CDR3 DNA reads as TGTGCCGCGAAACGGGGGAACACTGAAGCTTTCTTT. Amino acid sequence: CAAKRGNTEAFF.

V usage is TRBV28 and J usage is TRBJ2-4, with D unresolved. Germline lookup yields CDR1 MDHEN and CDR2 SYDVKM. This CDR3 region has 15 residues. V was pared by 3 bases and J by 0 bases, with 9 bases between. CDR3 sequence (DNA): TGTGCCAGCAGTTTCGAGAGCCTAGCCAAAAACATTCAGTACTTC. Translating gives CASSFESLAKNIQYF.

Only one count was recorded for this clone. The chain recombines TRBV13 with TRBJ1-1; the D is unclear. V gave up 1 base and J gave up 3 bases, with 6 bases separating them. This CDR3 spans 13 amino acids. The germline V gene encodes CDR1 PRHDT and CDR2 FYEKMQ (reference sequence). This CDR3 reads CASSLALDTEAFF. CDR3 in DNA: TGTGCCAGCAGCTTAGCCCTAGACACTGAAGCTTTCTTT.

The chain carries TRBV6-5 and TRBJ2-2, with unresolved D. The V end was cut by 6 bases, the J end by 2 bases, with 13 bases between. Germline CDR1 reads MNHEY; CDR2 reads SVGAGI. The CDR3 sequence is 15 residues long. In DNA form, the CDR3 reads TGTGCCAGCAGGAGTGCAATCTCAAACACCGGGGAGCTGTTTTTT. Translation gives CASRSAISNTGELFF.

This chain connects TRBV15 to TRBJ2-2, with no clear D. Between the trimmed V and J ends, which lost 3 bases and 3 bases, there was a span of 11 bases. CDR1 and CDR2 (germline): LNHNV, YYDKDF (reference sequence). The CDR3 extends over 15 amino acids. In DNA, the CDR3 is TGTGCCACCAGCAGGAACGATGACTACACCGGGGAGCTGTTTTTT. It specifies CATSRNDDYTGELFF.

The chain combines TRBV29-1 with TRBJ2-1; 8 nucleotides match TRBD1. V gave up 4 bases and J gave up 8 bases; unmatched junction bases: 7. Germline values: CDR1 SQVTM, CDR2 ANQGSEA. The CDR3 contains 13 residues. CDR3 DNA: TGCAGCGTTGTCCAGGACAGGGTTTATGAGCAGTTCTTC. Translation: CSVVQDRVYEQFF.

This clone was detected only once. This sequence joins TRBV9 and TRBJ2-1, with D possibly matching TRBD2 (6 bases). CDR3 length equals 15 residues. CDR1 is SGDLS and CDR2 is YYNGEE in the germline V gene. V was cut by 3 bases and J by 4 bases, with 14 bases left in between. CDR3 nucleotides: TGTGCCAGCAGCGGCGGGACCCATAGGTACAATGAGCAGTTCTTC. Its translation: CASSGGTHRYNEQFF.

The chain is built from TRBV27 and TRBJ2-7, with D uncertain. V lost 2 bases and J lost 1, with 12 bases in between. CDR3 length: 15 amino acids. Per germline, CDR1 MNHEY and CDR2 SMNVEV (reference sequence). The CDR3 DNA follows: TGTGCCAGCAGTTTAGGCGGTATAACTTCCTACGAGCAGTACTTC. It codes for CASSLGGITSYEQYF.

The gene calls are TRBV11-3 and TRBJ1-2; D not certain. The germline CDR1 and CDR2 sequences are SGHNT and YENEEA. This CDR3 region has 15 residues. The V end lost 1 base, the J end lost 7 bases, and 16 bases lay between the germline ends. The CDR3 coding sequence is TGTGCCAGCAGCTTAGTGAACAGTCACCGATGTGGCTACACCTTC. Translation gives CASSLVNSHRCGYTF.

The rearrangement uses TRBV6-5 and TRBJ1-2, with D perhaps matching TRBD1 (5 bases). With 2 bases removed from V and 8 bases from J, the gap between germline ends came to 12 bases. The CDR3 consists of 13 residues. Germline lookup yields CDR1 MNHEY and CDR2 SVGAGI. CDR3 sequence (DNA): TGTGCCAGCAGTTACGGGGGAATGGGCGGCTACACCTTC. Translating gives CASSYGGMGGYTF.

This clone was seen a single time. The chain recombines TRBV6-5 with TRBJ2-1; D ambiguous. The V end lost 2 bases, the J end lost 1 base, and 9 bases lay between the germline ends. The CDR3 has 15 amino acids. Germline-derived CDR1 and CDR2 are MNHEY and SVGAGI. The CDR3 loop reads CASSYARESYNEQFF. CDR3 nucleotide sequence: TGTGCCAGCAGTTACGCTAGGGAATCCTACAATGAGCAGTTCTTC.

The rearrangement links TRBV19 to TRBJ1-1; D is perhaps TRBD1 (5 bases). CDR1 is LNHDA and CDR2 is SQIVND in the germline V gene (reference sequence). V was clipped by 5 bases and J by 6 bases, with 16 bases between them. The CDR3 is 14 amino acids. The CDR3, as DNA: TGTGCCAGTAGTCCCCAGGGACTAACCCCTGAAGCTTTCTTT. Translating gives CASSPQGLTPEAFF.

V usage is TRBV30 and J usage is TRBJ2-7, with D maybe TRBD2 (6 bases). Germline values: CDR1 GTSNPN, CDR2 SVGIG (reference sequence). The CDR3 extends over 13 amino acids. CDR3: CACRGLVSYEQYF. The CDR3 region has the DNA TGTGCGTGTCGGGGACTGGTCTCCTACGAGCAGTACTTC. The whole variable domain, remainder taken from reference TRBV30 and TRBJ2-7, is SQTIHQWPATLVQPVGSPLSLECTVEGTSNPNLYWYRQAAGRGLQLLFYSVGIGQISSEVPQNLSASRPQDRQFILSSKKLLLSDSGFYLCACRGLVSYEQYFGPGTRLTVT.

The chain carries TRBV2 and TRBJ2-1; D gene unclear. V was clipped by 6 bases and J by 2 bases, with 11 bases between them. The CDR3 covers 14 residues. CDR1 is SNHLY, CDR2 FYNNEI, per germline. Here the CDR3 DNA reads TGTGCCAGCAGAGACACGGAACCCTACAATGAGCAGTTCTTC. Translation gives CASRDTEPYNEQFF.

The chain recombines TRBV5-4 with TRBJ1-2; D remains ambiguous. V lost 6 bases and J lost 4, with 19 bases in between. Germline lookup yields CDR1 SGHNT and CDR2 YYREEE (reference sequence). This CDR3 contains 15 residues. Here the CDR3 reads CASTQDGVRVYGYTF. Written as DNA, the CDR3 is TGTGCCAGCACCCAGGATGGGGTCCGTGTCTATGGCTACACCTTC. The full variable domain, its missing parts supplied by reference TRBV5-4 and TRBJ1-2, is ETGVTQSPTHLIKTRGQQVTLRCSSQSGHNTVSWYQQALGQGPQFIFQYYREEENGRGNFPPRFSGLQFPNYSSELNVNALELDDSALYLCASTQDGVRVYGYTFGSGTRLTVV.

The chain is built from TRBV7-6 and TRBJ2-2, with D unclear. The V gene lost 1 base and the J gene lost 5 bases, with 11 bases spanning the gap. There are 15 residues in the CDR3. CDR1 and CDR2 from the germline V gene are SGHVS and FNYEAQ. The CDR3 spells CASSLGWDLTGELFF. DNA of the CDR3: TGTGCCAGCAGCTTAGGGTGGGATCTGACCGGGGAGCTGTTTTTT.

V and J are TRBV29-1 and TRBJ1-2, with D maybe TRBD1 (5 bases). Germline lookup yields CDR1 SQVTM and CDR2 ANQGSEA. The V end was cut by 0 bases, the J end by 8 bases, with 13 bases between. CDR3 length equals 13 residues. CDR3 nucleotide sequence: TGCAGCGTTGAAGAAAAGGCCGGGGGAGGCTACACCTTC. Translating gives CSVEEKAGGGYTF.

The V call is TRBV7-2, the J call TRBJ2-3; 10 bases align to TRBD2. CDR3 length: 18 residues. With 2 bases clipped from V and 0 bases from J, the junction kept 8 bases outside the gene matches. The germline CDR1 and CDR2 sequences are SGHTA and FQGNSA. The CDR3 nucleotides read TGTGCCAGCAGCTTAATAGCTAGCGGGGGCCTAAGCACAGATACGCAGTATTTT. This encodes CASSLIASGGLSTDTQYF.

The rearrangement joins TRBV5-6 to TRBJ2-1; D possibly uses TRBD1 or TRBD2 (5 bases each). Trimming took 0 bases from V and 5 from J, leaving 9 bases between them. This CDR3 has 14 residues. Germline values: CDR1 SGHDT, CDR2 YYEEEE. CDR3 DNA: TGTGCCAGCAGCTTGGTAGGGACCCACAATGAGCAGTTCTTC. This sequence encodes CASSLVGTHNEQFF. The full variable domain, completed using reference TRBV5-6 and TRBJ2-1, is DAGVTQSPTHLIKTRGQQVTLRCSPKSGHDTVSWYQQALGQGPQFIFQYYEEEERQRGNFPDRFSGHQFPNYSSELNVNALLLGDSALYLCASSLVGTHNEQFFGPGTRLTVL.

The CDR3 sequence: CASRPRTGQTGELFF. Here the CDR3 DNA reads TGTGCCAGCCGACCCAGGACAGGTCAAACCGGGGAGCTGTTTTTT. The J gene is TRBJ2-2, the V gene TRBV2, with 7 bases identical to TRBD1. V lost 8 bases and J lost 5; bases outside the gene matches: 11. Germline-derived CDR1 and CDR2 are SNHLY and FYNNEI. There are 15 residues in the CDR3.

The chain couples TRBV5-6 to TRBJ2-7; a possible D gene is TRBD2 (6 bases). Trimming left V 3 bases short and J 4 bases short, with 11 bases between. CDR1 is SGHDT and CDR2 is YYEEEE in the germline V gene. The CDR3 length is 13 residues. CDR3 coding DNA: TGTGCCAGCAGCTGGGGGACTCAATACGAGCAGTACTTC. As protein: CASSWGTQYEQYF. The full variable domain, with the rest looked up from reference TRBV5-6 and TRBJ2-7, is DAGVTQSPTHLIKTRGQQVTLRCSPKSGHDTVSWYQQALGQGPQFIFQYYEEEERQRGNFPDRFSGHQFPNYSSELNVNALLLGDSALYLCASSWGTQYEQYFGPGTRLTVT.

The chain employs TRBV6-1 and TRBJ2-7; D may be TRBD2 (5 bases). The CDR3 consists of 14 residues. CDR1 and CDR2 from the germline V gene are MNHNS and SASEGT. Trimming removed 7 bases at V and 3 bases at J, with 16 bases between. In DNA, the CDR3 is TGTGCCAGCAAGGACGGGGTAGGCGACTACGAGCAGTACTTC. This codes for CASKDGVGDYEQYF.

This rearrangement joins TRBV6-5 to TRBJ1-6, with no clear D. The CDR3 is 13 residues long. CDR1 and CDR2 from the germline V gene are MNHEY and SVGAGI. Deletions cut 1 base from V and 14 bases from J, with 12 bases between. The DNA of the CDR3 is TGTGCCAGCAGTTACTTGGAGTCGGTCTCCCTCCACTTT. Translation gives CASSYLESVSLHF.

The rearrangement uses TRBV28 and TRBJ1-1, with D possibly matching TRBD1 (5 bases). The germline V gene has CDR1 MDHEN and CDR2 SYDVKM. The V end was cut by 9 bases, the J end by 0 bases, with 26 bases between. This CDR3 comprises 18 residues. CDR3: CASQTWDRRGGLNTEAFF. The DNA of the CDR3 is TGTGCCAGTCAGACCTGGGACCGCCGGGGGGGGTTGAACACTGAAGCTTTCTTT. Filled out from reference TRBV28 and TRBJ1-1, the complete variable domain reads DVKVTQSSRYLVKRTGEKVFLECVQDMDHENMFWYRQDPGLGLRLIYFSYDVKMKEKGDIPEGYSVSREKKERFSLILESASTNQTSMYLCASQTWDRRGGLNTEAFFGQGTRLTVV.

The J gene is TRBJ2-7, the V gene TRBV6-6; maybe TRBD2 (6 bases). This CDR3 region has 16 residues. V shed 2 bases and J shed 3 bases, with 17 bases lying between them. Germline loops: CDR1 MNHNY, CDR2 SVGAGI (reference sequence). CDR3 protein: CASSYPSGDGGYEQYF. CDR3 in DNA: TGTGCCAGCAGTTACCCTTCGGGGGATGGCGGCTACGAGCAGTACTTC.

V and J are TRBV19 and TRBJ2-1; TRBD2 matches 14 bases. The CDR3 is 17 amino acids. V lost 5 bases to trimming and J lost 4 bases; unmatched junction nucleotides: 7. The germline V gene encodes CDR1 LNHDA and CDR2 SQIVND (reference sequence). As DNA, the CDR3 is TGTGCCAGTAGTCTGGGGACTAGCGGGGGCCCTTACAATGAGCAGTTCTTC. This sequence encodes CASSLGTSGGPYNEQFF.